This T cell receptor beta chain is from a study of human T cells and chemical hapten exposure. The V end was cut by 0 bases, the J end by 6 bases, with 11 bases between. This CDR3 has 15 amino acids. Germline-derived CDR1 and CDR2 are LGHDT and YNNKEL (reference sequence). MiXCR, applied by TCRdb to the RACE reads, yields one record per CDR3 protein. The sample lists 150,000 to 200,000 distinct CDR3 sequences; around 24% were seen once. This clonotype was seen ten or more times. Regarding time point: patch test 1, 2 weeks after DPC sensitization. Stated treatment: therapeutic diphenylcyclopropenone sensitization with weekly scalp DPC.

This TCR derives from a woman aged 45-65 years with alopecia areata. Some clones in this sample may be carry-over from other donors' samples. The source material was whole blood, sampled in connection with sensitization to the hapten diphenylcyclopropenone (DPC). The chain carries TRBV3-1 and TRBJ1-4; maybe TRBD1 (6 bases). The CDR3 DNA reads as TGTGCCAGCAGCCAAGATAAGGGGGAGGATGAAAAACTGTTTTTT. Its protein is CASSQDKGEDEKLFF.